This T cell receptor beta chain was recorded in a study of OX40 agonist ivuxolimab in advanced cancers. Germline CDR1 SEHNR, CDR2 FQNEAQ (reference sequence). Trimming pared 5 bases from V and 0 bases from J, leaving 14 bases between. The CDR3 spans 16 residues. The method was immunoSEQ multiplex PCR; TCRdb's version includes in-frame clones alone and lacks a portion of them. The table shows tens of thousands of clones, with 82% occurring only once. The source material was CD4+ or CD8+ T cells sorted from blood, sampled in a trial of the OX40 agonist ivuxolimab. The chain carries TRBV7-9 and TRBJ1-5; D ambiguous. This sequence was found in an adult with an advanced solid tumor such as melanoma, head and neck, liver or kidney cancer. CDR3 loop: CASSGGPDYSNQPQHF. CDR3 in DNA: TGTGCCAGCAGCGGAGGTCCTGACTATAGCAATCAGCCCCAGCATTTT. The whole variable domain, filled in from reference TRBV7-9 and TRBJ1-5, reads DTGVSQNPRHKITKRGQNVTFRCDPISEHNRLYWYRQTLGQGPEFLTYFQNEAQLEKSRLLSDRFSAERPKGSFSTLEIQRTEQGDSAMYLCASSGGPDYSNQPQHFGDGTRLSIL.